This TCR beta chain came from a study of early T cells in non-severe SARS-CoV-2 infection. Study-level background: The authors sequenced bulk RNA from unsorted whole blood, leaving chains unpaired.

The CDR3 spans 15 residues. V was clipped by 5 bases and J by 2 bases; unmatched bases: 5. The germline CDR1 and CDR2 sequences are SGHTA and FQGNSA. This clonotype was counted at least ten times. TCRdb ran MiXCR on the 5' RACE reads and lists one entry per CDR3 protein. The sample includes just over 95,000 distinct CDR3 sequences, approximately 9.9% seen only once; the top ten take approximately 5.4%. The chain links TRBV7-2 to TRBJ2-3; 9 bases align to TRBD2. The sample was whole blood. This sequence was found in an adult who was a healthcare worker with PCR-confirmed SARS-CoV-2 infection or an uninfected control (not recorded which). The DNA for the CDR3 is TGTGCCAGCAGCGGGCGGGGGGGCGACACAGATACGCAGTATTTT. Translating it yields CASSGRGGDTDTQYF.